Detailed here is one T cell receptor (beta chain). Its antigen remains unidentified. This specimen comes from a study of shared clonotypes between healthy human individuals. Overall study results and limits: Owing to a small donor count, the genetic and exposure-history diversity represented was limited. Several donors shared about 4.5% of their naive CD4 clonotypes. Naive subsets typically showed greater estimated richness than memory subsets.

The CDR3 loop spans 12 amino acids. V lost 8 bases and J 6 bases, leaving 14 bases between the germline ends. Germline CDR1 is MDHEN and CDR2 is SYDVKM. Profiled with immunoSEQ multiplex PCR; TCRdb holds only in-frame clones, not every one. Of around 2,000,000 clones in the sample, around 95% were seen once. The genes are TRBV28 and TRBJ2-7, with D perhaps TRBD1 or TRBD2 (6 bases each). The sequence was collected from a young man in good health. Material for sequencing was naive CD4+ T cells sorted from blood. Subset of the sample: CD45RA+ positively selected. DNA of the CDR3: TGTGCCAGCCCCCGTCGGGGGCGCGAGCAGTACTTC. Translation: CASPRRGREQYF.